This T cell receptor beta chain is drawn from a study of Tregs in tolerant kidney transplant recipients. Germline loops: CDR1 SGHRS, CDR2 YFSETQ. The CDR3 spans 14 residues. V lost 0 bases, J lost 3 bases, and 2 bases stayed unmatched. Repertoires were generated with immunoSEQ multiplex PCR, while TCRdb's copy carries only in-frame clones and drops some. The sample gives about 240,000 clones, around 81% of which show up once; 0.64% is in the top ten. This receptor was identified in a human donor in good health. The chain joins TRBV5-1 to TRBJ2-7; TRBD1 matches 8 bases. The sequenced sample was CD4+ T cells from blood. The CDR3 nucleotides are TGCGCCAGCAGCTTGGATGGACAGGGCTACGAGCAGTACTTC. It yields the protein CASSLDGQGYEQYF.